The 6 T cell receptor beta chains below come from one sample, sequenced in a study of early T cells in non-severe SARS-CoV-2 infection. TCRdb re-called the 5' RACE reads through MiXCR, storing one row per CDR3 protein. This sample has about 97,000 distinct CDR3 sequences, with about an eighth found just once. Input material: whole blood. Every receptor here comes from an adult who was a healthcare worker with PCR-confirmed SARS-CoV-2 infection or an uninfected control (not recorded which).

In this sample, this clonotype turned up a few times. The chain carries TRBV10-3 and TRBJ2-2; TRBD2 aligns across 8 bases. V dropped 7 bases and J dropped 7; count of bases not matched to a gene: 8. Germline CDR1 reads ENHRY; CDR2 reads SYGVKD. This CDR3 is 14 amino acids long. CDR3 sequence reads: CAITPSGPSGELFF. The CDR3 region has the DNA TGTGCCATCACTCCTAGCGGGCCCAGCGGGGAGCTGTTTTTT.

In its sample, this clonotype was seen a few times. The chain is built from TRBV20-1 and TRBJ2-5, with D uncertain. Germline lookup yields CDR1 DFQATT and CDR2 SNEGSKA (reference sequence). Trimming took off 3 bases at V and 5 bases at J, with 4 bases between the two ends. CDR3 length: 10 amino acids. The CDR3 coding sequence is TGCAGTGCTAGTTCGGAGACCCAGTACTTC. This translates into CSASSETQYF.

As to this clonotype: This could be a read error, since a much larger clone is one nucleotide away. This chain uses TRBV7-9 with TRBJ2-6; weak D call: TRBD1 (5 bases). V lost 6 bases to trimming and J lost 5 bases, with 14 bases between them. The CDR3 has 15 residues. CDR1 and CDR2 (germline): SEHNR, FQNEAQ (reference sequence). The CDR3: CASSPDSFRANVLTF. CDR3 nucleotide sequence: TGTGCCAGCAGTCCCGACAGTTTTAGGGCCAACGTCCTGACTTTC.

This clonotype was counted ten times or more. V is TRBV7-2 and J is TRBJ2-5; TRBD1 matches at 8 bases. J was trimmed by 4 bases and V by 4 bases; bases with no gene match: 5. The CDR3 spans 14 residues. The germline V gene has CDR1 SGHTA and CDR2 FQGNSA. DNA for the CDR3: TGTGCCAGCAGCTCCCCACAGGGGGGAGAGACCCAGTACTTC. This codes for CASSSPQGGETQYF.

This clonotype was seen more than once but under ten times. Written as DNA, the CDR3 is TGCAGTGCGCGGACAGGTTCTCCGTACGAGCAGTACTTC. Translated, it gives CSARTGSPYEQYF. This sequence joins TRBV20-1 and TRBJ2-7, with 7 positions matching TRBD1. Germline V gives CDR1 DFQATT, CDR2 SNEGSKA (reference sequence). V was pared by 6 bases and J by 4 bases, with 9 bases of the junction left unmatched. This CDR3 has 13 amino acids.

Worth noting for this clonotype: With a much larger clone just one base away, this may be a read error. CDR3 sequence reads: CASSLGGGSYKEQFF. The CDR3 nucleotides are TGTGCCAGCAGCCTCGGCGGCGGCTCCTACAAAGAGCAGTTCTTC. The genes are TRBV7-2 and TRBJ2-1; D unclear. The CDR3 loop spans 15 amino acids. The germline gives CDR1 SGHTA, CDR2 FQGNSA.